The sample holds one count of the clone carrying this T cell receptor beta chain. The sample originates from a study of blood T cell repertoires in COVID-19. Germline CDR1 and CDR2: PRHDT and FYEKMQ (reference sequence). The V gene end was trimmed by 3 bases and the J gene end by 4 bases; junction bases not matched to a gene: 0. The CDR3 is made up of 14 amino acids. TCRdb keeps only in-frame clones here, not all; method: immunoSEQ multiplex PCR. The table shows about 410,000 clones, with over 85% occurring only once. Sequencing input: PBMCs or T cells enriched from blood (not recorded which). This TCR derives from a woman aged 30 to 39 who had recovered from COVID-19. The V and J genes are TRBV13 and TRBJ2-3, with 11 bases identical to TRBD1. The CDR3 bases are TGTGCCAGCAGCTTGGGACAGGGGGCAGATACGCAGTATTTT. Translated: CASSLGQGADTQYF.